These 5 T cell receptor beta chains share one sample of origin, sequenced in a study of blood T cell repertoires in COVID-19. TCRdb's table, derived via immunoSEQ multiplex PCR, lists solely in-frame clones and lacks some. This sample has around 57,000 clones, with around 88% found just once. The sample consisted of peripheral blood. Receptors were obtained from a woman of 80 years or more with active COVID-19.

CDR3 amino acids: CASSLGVMNTEAFF. The CDR3 DNA reads as TGCGCCAGCAGCCTGGGCGTCATGAACACTGAAGCTTTCTTT. This rearrangement joins TRBV5-1 to TRBJ1-1; D unresolved. Looked up from germline, CDR1 is SGHRS and CDR2 is YFSETQ. The CDR3 has 14 residues. Trimming took 4 bases from V and 0 from J, leaving 10 bases between them.

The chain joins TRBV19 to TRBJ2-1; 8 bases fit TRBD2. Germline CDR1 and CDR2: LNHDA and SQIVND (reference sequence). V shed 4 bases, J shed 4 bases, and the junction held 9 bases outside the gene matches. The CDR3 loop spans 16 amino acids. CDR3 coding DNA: TGTGCCAGTAGTAGCGGGGGGCCAAACCTTTACAATGAGCAGTTCTTC. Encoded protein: CASSSGGPNLYNEQFF.

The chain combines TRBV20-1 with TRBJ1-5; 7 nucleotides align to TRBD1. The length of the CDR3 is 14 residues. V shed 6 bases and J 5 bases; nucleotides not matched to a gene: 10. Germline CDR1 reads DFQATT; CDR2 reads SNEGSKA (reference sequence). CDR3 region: CSASTGTAYQPQHF. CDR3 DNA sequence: TGCAGTGCCAGTACCGGGACAGCGTATCAGCCCCAGCATTTT.

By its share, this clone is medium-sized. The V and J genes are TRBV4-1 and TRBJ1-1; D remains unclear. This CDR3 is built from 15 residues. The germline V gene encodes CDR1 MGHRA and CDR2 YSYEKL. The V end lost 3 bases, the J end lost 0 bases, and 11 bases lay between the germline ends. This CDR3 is CASSQTQIMNTEAFF. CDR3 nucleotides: TGCGCCAGCAGCCAGACACAGATCATGAACACTGAAGCTTTCTTT.

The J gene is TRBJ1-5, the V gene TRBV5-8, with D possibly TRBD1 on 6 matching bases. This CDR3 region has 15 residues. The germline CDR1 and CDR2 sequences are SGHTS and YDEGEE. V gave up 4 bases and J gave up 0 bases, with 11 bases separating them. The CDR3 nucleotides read TGTGCCAGCAGCCTTGGACAGTATAGCAATCAGCCCCAGCATTTT. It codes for CASSLGQYSNQPQHF.